The rows below give T cell receptor beta chains drawn from one sample of a study of blood T cell repertoires in COVID-19. Profiled with immunoSEQ multiplex PCR; TCRdb holds only in-frame clones, not every one. The table includes approximately 280,000 clones, approximately 85% detected once. Sequenced input: peripheral blood. The receptor source for this set is an older woman with acute or convalescent COVID-19. CDR3s include the opening cysteine and the closing phenylalanine or tryptophan. A D gene is named only where the DNA matches it firmly. Size tells how often a clone was seen (once, few, many) or the class of an expanded clone, and some rows leave it out.

NA	TRBV7-3	NA	TRBJ1-1	TGTGCCAGCAGCGCGAGCGGGACTGAAGCTTTCTTT	CASSASGTEAFF
NA	TRBV11-3	NA	TRBJ2-2	TGTGCCAGCAGCTGGGGCAGCGGGGAGCTGTTTTTT	CASSWGSGELFF
NA	TRBV6-5	NA	TRBJ1-1	TGTGCCAGCAGTTACCTACAGGGTAACACTGAAGCTTTCTTT	CASSYLQGNTEAFF
TRBD2	TRBV29-1	NA	TRBJ2-7	TGCAGCGTTGAAACCACTAGCGGGGGAGAGCAGTACTTC	CSVETTSGGEQYF
NA	TRBV12-2	NA	TRBJ2-3	TGTGCAAGTCGCTTAGTAGGTCGGCGGGGACTCACAGATACGCAGTATTTT	CASRLVGRRGLTDTQYF
TRBD1	TRBV3-1/TRBV3-2	few	TRBJ2-7	TGTGCCAGCAGCCGCACAGGGGGCTACGAGCAGTACTTC	CASSRTGGYEQYF
NA	TRBV30	few	TRBJ1-3	TGTGCCTGGAGTTATGTGAGTGCTGGAAACACCATATATTTT	CAWSYVSAGNTIYF
NA	TRBV21-1	NA	TRBJ2-7	TGTGCCAGCAGCAAAGAGGCGAACCCGGGGTACGAGCAGTACTTC	CASSKEANPGYEQYF
NA	TRBV5-6	NA	TRBJ2-3	TGTGCCAGCAGCCAACAGGGCACAGATACGCAGTATTTT	CASSQQGTDTQYF
NA	TRBV30	NA	TRBJ1-5	TGTGCCTGGAGTTTGAGGAACCGAGAGCCCCAGCATTTT	CAWSLRNREPQHF
TRBD2	TRBV6-6	NA	TRBJ2-3	TGTGCCAGCAGAGTCGGGGGGGCGACAGATACGCAGTATTTT	CASRVGGATDTQYF